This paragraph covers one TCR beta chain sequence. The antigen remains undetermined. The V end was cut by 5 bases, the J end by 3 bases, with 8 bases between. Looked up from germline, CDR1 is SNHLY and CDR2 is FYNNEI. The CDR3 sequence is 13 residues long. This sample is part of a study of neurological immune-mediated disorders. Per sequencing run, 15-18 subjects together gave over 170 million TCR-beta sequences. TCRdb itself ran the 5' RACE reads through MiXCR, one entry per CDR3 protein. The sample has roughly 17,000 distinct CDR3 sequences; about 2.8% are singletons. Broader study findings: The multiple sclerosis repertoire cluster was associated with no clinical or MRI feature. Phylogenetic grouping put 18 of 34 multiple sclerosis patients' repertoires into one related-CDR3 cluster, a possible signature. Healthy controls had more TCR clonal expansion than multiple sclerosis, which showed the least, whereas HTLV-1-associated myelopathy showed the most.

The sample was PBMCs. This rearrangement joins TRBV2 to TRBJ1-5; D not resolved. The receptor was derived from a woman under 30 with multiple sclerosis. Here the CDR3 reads CASSKNANQPQHF. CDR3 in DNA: TGTGCCAGCAGTAAAAACGCCAATCAGCCCCAGCATTTT.